This T cell receptor (beta chain) originates from a study of PD-1 blockade in classical Hodgkin lymphoma. Overall study findings and caveats: Healthy donors were reported to have higher baseline TCR diversity than newly diagnosed patients.

Trimming shortened V by 5 bases and J by 9 bases, and 17 bases separated the two germline ends. The CDR3 sequence is 14 residues long. Germline lookup yields CDR1 SGHNT and CDR2 YENEEA. Every patient experienced relapse after autologous stem cell transplantation, and brentuximab vedotin exposure varied. This clone was counted a few times. Its cognate antigen is unknown. Sequenced by immunoSEQ multiplex PCR; TCRdb stores in-frame clones only, minus some. The table has under 95,000 clones, 93% seen once; the top ten hold about 7.8%. The chain carries TRBV11-3 and TRBJ2-1; tentatively, D is TRBD2 (5 bases). The source of this sequence is a human donor with classical Hodgkin lymphoma. The specimen was peripheral blood mononuclear cells (PBMCs), collected at baseline. This chain's CDR3 is CASSPSPAGGEQFF. CDR3 DNA: TGTGCCAGCAGCCCCTCCCCCGCGGGCGGTGAGCAGTTCTTC.